The next 26 T cell receptor beta chains were all read from a single sample in a study of blood T cell repertoires in COVID-19. Assay: immunoSEQ multiplex PCR; the TCRdb copy retains only in-frame clones and omits some. The table includes around 150,000 clones, roughly four fifths detected once. The sample taken for sequencing was peripheral blood. These receptors were collected from a woman of 80 years or more with active or convalescent COVID-19.

The CDR3 is CASSLRTGGPGAFF. As DNA, the CDR3 is TGTGCCAGCAGCTTGAGGACAGGGGGCCCCGGAGCTTTCTTT. This rearrangement joins TRBV13 to TRBJ1-1; 11 nucleotides match TRBD1. This CDR3 region has 14 residues. Germline CDR1 PRHDT, CDR2 FYEKMQ (reference sequence). The J segment lost 10 bases and the V segment lost 3 bases, leaving 7 bases of the junction unmatched.

This sequence joins TRBV2 and TRBJ2-7; TRBD2 matches 9 bases. The V gene end was trimmed by 6 bases and the J gene end by 6 bases; junction bases not matched to a gene: 6. Germline loops: CDR1 SNHLY, CDR2 FYNNEI. The CDR3 contains 13 residues. CDR3 bases: TGTGCCAGCAGGTCTAGCGGGGTCTTCGAGCAGTACTTC. Translating it yields CASRSSGVFEQYF.

The sample holds one count of this clone. CDR3 DNA sequence: TGTGCCAGCGGTAGCGGGACCACCTACAATGAGCAGTTCTTC. It specifies CASGSGTTYNEQFF. The chain recombines TRBV9 with TRBJ2-1, with 8 bases aligning to TRBD2. Germline CDR1 SGDLS, CDR2 YYNGEE. The J segment lost 2 bases and the V segment lost 7 bases, leaving 5 bases of the junction unmatched. The CDR3 is 14 residues long.

The rearrangement links TRBV28 to TRBJ1-1; tentative D call: TRBD1 (6 bases). Germline CDR1 MDHEN, CDR2 SYDVKM. This CDR3 spans 14 amino acids. With 9 bases removed from V and 4 bases from J, the gap between germline ends came to 18 bases. The CDR3 region has the DNA TGTGCCAGTTCTAGAGGGGGGGTCGGCACTGAAGCTTTCTTT. The encoded protein is CASSRGGVGTEAFF.

The chain links TRBV19 to TRBJ2-1; D unclear. CDR1 and CDR2 (germline): LNHDA, SQIVND (reference sequence). This CDR3 region has 14 residues. The V gene lost 2 bases and the J gene lost 7 bases, with 12 bases spanning the gap. The CDR3 DNA follows: TGTGCCAGTAGTATACCGGCGGTACAAAATGAGCAGTTCTTC. Its translation is CASSIPAVQNEQFF.

The chain employs TRBV9 and TRBJ1-2; D gene uncertain. The ends were cut back, 4 bases at V and 0 bases at J, with 7 bases in the middle. Germline CDR1 SGDLS, CDR2 YYNGEE. The CDR3 covers 13 residues. CDR3 loop: CASSPIANYGYTF. The CDR3 DNA is TGTGCCAGCAGCCCTATAGCTAACTATGGCTACACCTTC. The full variable domain, with the rest looked up from reference TRBV9 and TRBJ1-2, is DSGVTQTPKHLITATGQRVTLRCSPRSGDLSVYWYQQSLDQGLQFLIQYYNGEERAKGNILERFSAQQFPDLHSELNLSSLELGDSALYFCASSPIANYGYTFGSGTRLTVV.

V gene TRBV15 combines with J gene TRBJ1-2; 9 nucleotides match TRBD1. The CDR3 extends over 17 amino acids. V lost 0 bases to trimming and J lost 0 bases; unmatched junction nucleotides: 5. CDR1 and CDR2 from the germline V gene are LNHNV and YYDKDF (reference sequence). The CDR3, as DNA: TGTGCCACCAGCAGAGAGGGACAGGGTTATCCTAACTATGGCTACACCTTC. This codes for CATSREGQGYPNYGYTF.

V and J are TRBV12-2 and TRBJ1-1; the table calls TRBD1, which could not be checked here. TRBV12-2 represents a pseudogene. CDR3 length: 15 amino acids. CDR3 residues: CASRLVSAGETEAFF. Written as DNA, the CDR3 is TGTGCAAGTCGCTTAGTGTCGGCAGGCGAGACTGAAGCTTTCTTT.

The gene calls are TRBV4-3 and TRBJ1-2; D remains ambiguous. Germline CDR1 is LGHNA and CDR2 is YSLEER. The CDR3 has 13 amino acids. Trimming shortened V by 1 base and J by 8 bases, and 11 bases separated the two germline ends. The CDR3 loop reads CASSQGPQHGYTF. CDR3 in DNA: TGCGCCAGCAGCCAAGGCCCCCAACACGGCTACACCTTC.

This clone was counted a few times. The rearrangement uses TRBV6-5 and TRBJ1-2; TRBD1 matches 7 bases. This CDR3 has 15 residues. Losses at the gene ends were 6 bases for V and 4 bases for J; bases not matched to a gene: 11. Germline CDR1 and CDR2: MNHEY and SVGAGI. CDR3 DNA: TGTGCCAGCAGCTACAGGGGCGCGGGAGTCTATGGCTACACCTTC. It translates to CASSYRGAGVYGYTF.

The rearrangement uses TRBV15 and TRBJ2-5, with D possibly TRBD1 on 6 matching bases. The CDR3 contains 13 residues. Trimming pared 5 bases from V and 6 bases from J, leaving 13 bases between. Germline V CDR1 and CDR2: LNHNV, YYDKDF (reference sequence). CDR3 loop: CATSGQRIQTQYF. The CDR3 DNA is TGTGCCACCAGCGGACAGAGGATACAGACCCAGTACTTC.

The chain joins TRBV19 to TRBJ1-5; TRBD1 matches 7 bases. Germline CDR1 reads LNHDA; CDR2 reads SQIVND (reference sequence). V shed 10 bases, J shed 1 base, and the junction held 7 bases outside the gene matches. The CDR3 runs to 14 residues. CDR3 coding DNA: TGTGCCACCACCCCAGGGGGGAGCAATCAGCCCCAGCATTTT. Its protein product is CATTPGGSNQPQHF.

The chain uses TRBV19 and TRBJ1-5; possibly TRBD1 for D (6 bases). With 4 bases removed from V and 3 bases from J, the gap between germline ends came to 13 bases. This CDR3 is built from 15 residues. Germline V gene lookup returns CDR1 LNHDA and CDR2 SQIVND (reference sequence). The DNA for the CDR3 is TGTGCCAGTAGTAGCCTGGGGGCGTTCAATCAGCCCCAGCATTTT. Its translation: CASSSLGAFNQPQHF.

The chain couples TRBV27 to TRBJ2-7; perhaps TRBD1 as D (5 bases). Trimming removed 4 bases at V and 3 bases at J, with 13 bases between. Germline V gives CDR1 MNHEY, CDR2 SMNVEV (reference sequence). CDR3 length: 14 amino acids. DNA for the CDR3: TGTGCCAGCAGTTCCCTAGGACACGACTACGAGCAGTACTTC. It specifies CASSSLGHDYEQYF.

The V call is TRBV5-1, the J call TRBJ2-2; 11 bases line up with TRBD2. Unmatched junction bases numbered 9, after V lost 3 bases and J lost 5 bases. Germline lookup yields CDR1 SGHRS and CDR2 YFSETQ. The CDR3 runs to 17 residues. CDR3 sequence reads: CASSSIKLAGDTGELFF. The DNA for the CDR3 is TGCGCCAGCAGCTCGATAAAACTAGCGGGGGATACCGGGGAGCTGTTTTTT.

The chain carries TRBV5-1 and TRBJ2-1, with D unresolved. In germline, CDR1 is SGHRS, CDR2 YFSETQ. The V end was cut by 4 bases, the J end by 8 bases, with 7 bases between. This CDR3 is built from 11 residues. The CDR3 protein is CASSISHEQFF. Here the CDR3 DNA reads TGCGCCAGCAGCATTAGTCATGAGCAGTTCTTC.

The J gene is TRBJ1-1, the V gene TRBV7-3; D is perhaps TRBD1 (5 bases). Trimming left V 5 bases short and J 6 bases short, with 13 bases between. Germline V gene sequence: CDR1 SGHTA, CDR2 FQGTGA. The CDR3 runs to 13 residues. The CDR3 reads CASSTRQYAEAFF. CDR3 nucleotide sequence: TGTGCCAGCAGCACGAGACAGTACGCTGAAGCTTTCTTT.

This chain uses TRBV7-2 with TRBJ2-6; possibly TRBD1 for D (6 bases). Germline-derived CDR1 and CDR2 are SGHTA and FQGNSA. The CDR3 is made up of 15 amino acids. Trimming removed 5 bases from V and 4 bases from J, with 12 bases in between. The CDR3 sequence is CASSVTGTGANVLTF. The CDR3 DNA sequence: TGTGCCAGCAGCGTTACAGGGACAGGGGCCAACGTCCTGACTTTC.

This clone has a handful of counts. The chain recombines TRBV14 with TRBJ1-1; tentative D call: TRBD1 (6 bases). V lost 7 bases and J lost 8, with 17 bases in between. CDR1 is SGHDN and CDR2 is FVKESK in the germline V gene. The CDR3 is made up of 13 amino acids. Here the CDR3 reads CASNSGTSQEAFF. In DNA form, the CDR3 reads TGTGCCAGCAATTCCGGGACAAGCCAAGAAGCTTTCTTT.

V usage is TRBV12-5 and J usage is TRBJ1-1, with a tentative D call TRBD1 (5 bases). Trimming took 6 bases from V and 7 from J, leaving 18 bases between them. CDR1 LGHNT and CDR2 FRNRAP come from the germline V gene. CDR3 length: 14 amino acids. For the CDR3, the DNA is TGTGCTAGTGGGAGGACGGGGGATTACGGTGAAGCTTTCTTT. Its protein product is CASGRTGDYGEAFF.

The gene calls are TRBV5-1 and TRBJ1-1; D uncertain. Germline loops: CDR1 SGHRS, CDR2 YFSETQ. The CDR3 is 15 amino acids. The V end was cut by 2 bases, the J end by 0 bases, with 11 bases between. The CDR3, as DNA: TGCGCCAGCAGCTTATTACCGGGAGTGAACACTGAAGCTTTCTTT. Residues: CASSLLPGVNTEAFF.

This sequence joins TRBV6-1 and TRBJ1-6; no reliable D call. This CDR3 comprises 19 residues. CDR1 and CDR2 from the germline V gene are MNHNS and SASEGT. V was pared by 2 bases and J by 0 bases, with 17 bases between. CDR3 nucleotides: TGTGCCAGCAGTGAACTACCTCTGTCAAGGAGCTCCTATAATTCACCCCTCCACTTT. Protein: CASSELPLSRSSYNSPLHF.

In nucleotides, the CDR3 is TGTGCCAGCAGAACCGGGACTAGCGGGGTGTACGAGCAGTACTTC. Translation: CASRTGTSGVYEQYF. The rearrangement links TRBV6-5 to TRBJ2-7, with 13 bases lining up with TRBD2. Germline CDR1 reads MNHEY; CDR2 reads SVGAGI. V gave up 6 bases and J gave up 4 bases; unmatched junction bases: 6. CDR3 length equals 15 residues.

This chain joins TRBV18 and TRBJ1-4; TRBD1 might be the D (6 bases). CDR1 and CDR2 from the germline V gene are KGHSH and LQKENI. V lost 3 bases, J lost 4 bases, and 9 bases lay in between. The CDR3 is 14 amino acids. The CDR3 coding sequence is TGTGCCAGCTCACCGGGACAAAGTAATGAAAAACTGTTTTTT. Translation gives CASSPGQSNEKLFF.

Only one count was recorded for this clone. CDR3 nucleotides: TGTGCCAGCAGTGTTCAGGGGCCTAACACCCTCCACTTT. Residues: CASSVQGPNTLHF. The chain joins TRBV2 to TRBJ1-6; the D gene is possibly TRBD1 (6 bases). Trimming cost V 4 bases and J 14 bases, with 15 bases left between them. Germline V CDR1 and CDR2: SNHLY, FYNNEI. The CDR3 contains 13 residues.

The chain combines TRBV18 with TRBJ2-1, with D maybe TRBD1 (6 bases). The CDR3 consists of 14 residues. V lost 4 bases and J lost 8, with 15 bases in between. Germline loops: CDR1 KGHSH, CDR2 LQKENI. The CDR3 coding sequence is TGTGCCAGCTCACAACTACAGGGTCTCGATGAGCAGTTCTTC. Residues: CASSQLQGLDEQFF.